The clone carrying this T cell receptor beta chain was observed a few times. Its antigen is unknown. The germline V gene encodes CDR1 SGHVS and CDR2 FNYEAQ. This CDR3 spans 17 amino acids. Trimming took 3 bases from V and 3 from J, leaving 19 bases between them. The source of the sample is a study of lymphopenia after photon versus proton radiotherapy. Clones were sequenced by immunoSEQ multiplex PCR, and TCRdb holds only the in-frame ones, with some missing. The sample has about 40,000 clones; about 85% are singletons. Whole-study results and caveats: Proton therapy kept repertoires fairly stable, unlike photons, which gained effector/memory cells.

Sequencing used peripheral blood, obtained from a patient treated with proton-based radiotherapy. This rearrangement joins TRBV7-6 to TRBJ2-3, with D perhaps being TRBD1 or TRBD2 (8 bases each). This clonotype was obtained from a woman between 65 and 79 years old with pancreatic cancer. The CDR3 DNA reads as TGTGCCAGCAGCTTGGGGGACAGGATAGCGGGAACAGATACGCAGTATTTT. This gives the protein CASSLGDRIAGTDTQYF.